This T cell receptor (beta chain) was obtained from a study of cytomegalovirus exposure and HLA in healthy donors. Findings of the study overall: Some 150 TCR beta chains were listed as cytomegalovirus-associated.

Primers included in the PCR were 60 Vbeta and 13 Jbeta primers. The assay was immunoSEQ multiplex PCR, and TCRdb's table has in-frame clones only and misses some. The sample carries under 200,000 clones, around 68% recorded once. Germline trimming cut 6 bases from V and 4 bases from J; bases unmatched to any gene: 9. CDR1 SEHNR and CDR2 FQNEAQ come from the germline V gene (reference sequence). The CDR3 has 15 amino acids. For this clone: Its antigen is as yet unknown.

Sample: PBMCs. The V gene is TRBV7-9, the J gene TRBJ2-1; TRBD2 matches 7 bases. The receptor comes from a girl aged 5-17 years in good health and CMV-seronegative. The CDR3 loop reads CASRGWEGKYNEQFF. The CDR3 bases are TGTGCCAGCAGAGGTTGGGAGGGGAAATACAATGAGCAGTTCTTC.